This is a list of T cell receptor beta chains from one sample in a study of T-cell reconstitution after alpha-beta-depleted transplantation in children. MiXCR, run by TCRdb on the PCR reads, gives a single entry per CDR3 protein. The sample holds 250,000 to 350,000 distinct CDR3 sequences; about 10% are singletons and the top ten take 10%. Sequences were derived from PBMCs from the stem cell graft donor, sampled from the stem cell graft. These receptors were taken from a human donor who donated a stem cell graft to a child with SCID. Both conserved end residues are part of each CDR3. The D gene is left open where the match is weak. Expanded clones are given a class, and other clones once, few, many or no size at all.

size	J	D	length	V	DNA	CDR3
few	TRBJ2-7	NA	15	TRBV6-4	TGTGCCAGCAGTGACTCGACTTTGGGGTCGGGCGAGCAGTACTTC	CASSDSTLGSGEQYF
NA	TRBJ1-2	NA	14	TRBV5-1	TGCGCCAGCAGCGGGACGATATCTAACTATGGCTACACCTTC	CASSGTISNYGYTF
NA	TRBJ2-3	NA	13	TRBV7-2	TGTGCCAGCAGTTCATACAGCACAGATACGCAGTATTTT	CASSSYSTDTQYF
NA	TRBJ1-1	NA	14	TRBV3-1	TGTGCCAGCAGCCTCGGGGACGGGGGCACTGAAGCTTTCTTT	CASSLGDGGTEAFF
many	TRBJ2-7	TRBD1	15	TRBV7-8	TGTGCCAGCAGCTCTGGACAGGGTAGGGCCTACGAGCAGTACTTC	CASSSGQGRAYEQYF
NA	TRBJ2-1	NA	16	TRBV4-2	TGTGCCAGCAGCCAAGAAGGCGCGCGCTCCTACAATGAGCAGTTCTTC	CASSQEGARSYNEQFF
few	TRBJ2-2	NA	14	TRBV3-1	TGTGCCAGCAGCCAAGTCTACGGCACCGGGGAGCTGTTTTTT	CASSQVYGTGELFF
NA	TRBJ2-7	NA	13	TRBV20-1	TGCAGTGCTAGAGATCATCCAGCTTACGAGCAGTACTTC	CSARDHPAYEQYF
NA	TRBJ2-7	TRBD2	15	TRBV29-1	TGCAGCGTCTCCGGGACTAGCGGCCTCACCTACGAGCAGTACTTC	CSVSGTSGLTYEQYF
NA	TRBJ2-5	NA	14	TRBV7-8	TGTGCCAGCAGCTTAGGAGGGCAGGGAGGGACCCAGTACTTC	CASSLGGQGGTQYF
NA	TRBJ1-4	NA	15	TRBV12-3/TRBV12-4	TGTGCCAGCAGTACCCGGACGCCAACTAATGAAAAACTGTTTTTT	CASSTRTPTNEKLFF
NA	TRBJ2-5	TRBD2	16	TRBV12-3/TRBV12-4	TGTGCCAGCAGTCGGCTAGCGGGGGCCCCCCAAGAGACCCAGTACTTC	CASSRLAGAPQETQYF
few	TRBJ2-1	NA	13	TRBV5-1	TGCGCCAGCACTACGGATTCCTACAATGAGCAGTTCTTC	CASTTDSYNEQFF
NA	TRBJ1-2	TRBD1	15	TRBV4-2	TGTGCCAGCAGCCAAGGCCAGGGGGAGGGCTATGGCTACACCTTC	CASSQGQGEGYGYTF
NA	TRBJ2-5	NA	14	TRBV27	TGTGCCAGCAGTTCTTCTGCGGTGAAAGAGACCCAGTACTTC	CASSSSAVKETQYF
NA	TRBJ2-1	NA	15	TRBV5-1	TGCGCCAGCAGCTCCAACAGGGATGCGTACAATGAGCAGTTCTTC	CASSSNRDAYNEQFF
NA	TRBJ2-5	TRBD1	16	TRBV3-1	TGTGCCAGCAGCCTTACAGGGGGCGCGCATGAAGAGACCCAGTACTTC	CASSLTGGAHEETQYF
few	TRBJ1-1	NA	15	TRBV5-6	TGTGCCAGCAGCTTGGGGGCGCCCATGAACACTGAAGCTTTCTTT	CASSLGAPMNTEAFF
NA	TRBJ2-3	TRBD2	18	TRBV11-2	TGTGCCAGCAGCTCCCAGTCGAGGAGCGGGGGTGTAGCAGATACGCAGTATTTT	CASSSQSRSGGVADTQYF
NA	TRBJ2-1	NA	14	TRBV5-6	TGTGCCAGCAGCGGGGTGAGCTCCTACAATGAGCAGTTCTTC	CASSGVSSYNEQFF
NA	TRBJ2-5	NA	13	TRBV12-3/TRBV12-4	TGTGCCAGCAGTTTATGTAGTCGTGAGACCCAGTACTTC	CASSLCSRETQYF
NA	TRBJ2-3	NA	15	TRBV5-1	TGCGCCAGCAGCTTGGGGGACTCCCCATACGATACGCAGTATTTT	CASSLGDSPYDTQYF
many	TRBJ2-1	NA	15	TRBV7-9	TGTGCCAGCAGCGGGGCCTCCACTTTATACAATGAGCAGTTCTTC	CASSGASTLYNEQFF
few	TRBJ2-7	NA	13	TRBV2	TGTGCCAGCATACTTGACAGCTCCTACGAGCAGTACTTC	CASILDSSYEQYF
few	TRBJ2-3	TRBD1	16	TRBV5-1	TGCGCCAGCAGCTTGGACGGACAGGGGGCTTCAGATACGCAGTATTTT	CASSLDGQGASDTQYF
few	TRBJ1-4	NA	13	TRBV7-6	TGTGCCAGCAGCTTAGGGGAGGCCGAAAAACTGTTTTTT	CASSLGEAEKLFF
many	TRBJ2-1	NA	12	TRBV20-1	TGCAGTGCTAGGGGGCAGACGGCAGAGCAGTTCTTC	CSARGQTAEQFF
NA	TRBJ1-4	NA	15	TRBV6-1	TGTGCCAGTAAATTTCAACAGGGCACTAATGAAAAACTGTTTTTT	CASKFQQGTNEKLFF
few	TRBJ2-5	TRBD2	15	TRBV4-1	TGCGCCAGCAGCCAACCGGGACTAGGGGGAGAGACCCAGTACTTC	CASSQPGLGGETQYF
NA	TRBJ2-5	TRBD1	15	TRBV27	TGTGCCAGCAGTTCGCCTAGACAGGGCGGGGAGACCCAGTACTTC	CASSSPRQGGETQYF
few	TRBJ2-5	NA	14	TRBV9	TGTGCCAGCAGCGTCCTCGCCTTTCAAGAGACCCAGTACTTC	CASSVLAFQETQYF
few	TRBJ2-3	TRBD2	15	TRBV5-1	TGCGCCAGCAGCTTGTACAGCGGGGGCCCAGATACGCAGTATTTT	CASSLYSGGPDTQYF
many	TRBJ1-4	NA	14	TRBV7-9	TGTGCCAGCAGCTACGACGGCCCTAATGAAAAACTGTTTTTT	CASSYDGPNEKLFF
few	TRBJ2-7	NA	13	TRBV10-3	TGTGCCATTAAGAGAGACATAGCCTACGAGCAGTACTTC	CAIKRDIAYEQYF
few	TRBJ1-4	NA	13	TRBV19	TGTGCCAGTAGCCCACCGGGGAATGAAAAACTGTTTTTT	CASSPPGNEKLFF
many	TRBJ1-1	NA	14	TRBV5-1	TGCGCCAGCAGATCGAGGACAGTGAACACTGAAGCTTTCTTT	CASRSRTVNTEAFF
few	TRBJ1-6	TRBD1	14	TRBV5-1	TGCGCCAGCAGAGGGGACAGCGGTAATTCACCCCTCCACTTT	CASRGDSGNSPLHF
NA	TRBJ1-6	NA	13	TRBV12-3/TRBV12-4	TGTGCCAGCAGTTTCTCGGGTGATTCACCCCTCCACTTT	CASSFSGDSPLHF
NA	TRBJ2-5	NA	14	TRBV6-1	TGTGCCAGCAGCCTACCAGGGGAGGGAGAGACCCAGTACTTC	CASSLPGEGETQYF
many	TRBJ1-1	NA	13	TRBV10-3	TGTGCCATCCATGGGGGGCGGGAAACTGAAGCTTTCTTT	CAIHGGRETEAFF
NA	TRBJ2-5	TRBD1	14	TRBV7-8	TGTGCCAGCAGCCATCCACAGGGGGAGGAGACCCAGTACTTC	CASSHPQGEETQYF
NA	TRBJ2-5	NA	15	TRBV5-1	TGCGCCAGCAGCTTACTTGACGGGGGAGAAGAGACCCAGTACTTC	CASSLLDGGEETQYF
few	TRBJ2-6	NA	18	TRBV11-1	TGTGCCAGCAGCTTAAGCGGCCTCCCCTTCTCTGGGGCCAACGTCCTGACTTTC	CASSLSGLPFSGANVLTF
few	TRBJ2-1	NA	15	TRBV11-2	TGTGCCAGCAGCTTAGCCTCGGGACCCTACGCCGAGCAGTTCTTC	CASSLASGPYAEQFF
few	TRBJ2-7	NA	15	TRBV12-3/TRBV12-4	TGTGCCAGCAGTTTACCCGCAGGGCTGATCTACGAGCAGTACTTC	CASSLPAGLIYEQYF
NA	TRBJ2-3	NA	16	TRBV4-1	TGCGCCAGCAGCCCTGTTTGGCGGGGAATGGTAGATACGCAGTATTTT	CASSPVWRGMVDTQYF
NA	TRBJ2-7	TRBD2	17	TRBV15	TGTGCCACCAGCAGGGGGATGGGGACTAGCGGGGTAAACGAGCAGTACTTC	CATSRGMGTSGVNEQYF